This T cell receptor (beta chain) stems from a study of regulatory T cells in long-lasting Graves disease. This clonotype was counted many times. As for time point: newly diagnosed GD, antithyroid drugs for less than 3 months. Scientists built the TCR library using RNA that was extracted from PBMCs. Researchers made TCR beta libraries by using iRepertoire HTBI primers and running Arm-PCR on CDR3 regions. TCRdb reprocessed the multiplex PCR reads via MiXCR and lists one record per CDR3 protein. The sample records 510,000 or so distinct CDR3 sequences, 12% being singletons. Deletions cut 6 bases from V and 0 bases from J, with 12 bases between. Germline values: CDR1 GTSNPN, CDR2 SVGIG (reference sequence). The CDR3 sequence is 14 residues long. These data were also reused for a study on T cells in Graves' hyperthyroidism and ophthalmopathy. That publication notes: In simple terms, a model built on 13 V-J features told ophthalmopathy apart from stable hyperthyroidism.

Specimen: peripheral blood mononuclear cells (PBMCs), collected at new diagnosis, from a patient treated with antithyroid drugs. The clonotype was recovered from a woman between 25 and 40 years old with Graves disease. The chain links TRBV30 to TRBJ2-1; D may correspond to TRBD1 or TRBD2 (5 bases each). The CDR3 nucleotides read TGTGCCTGCAAACGGGGCGGCTCCTACAATGAGCAGTTCTTC. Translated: CACKRGGSYNEQFF.